This TCR beta chain derives from a study of graft-versus-host responses after intestinal transplantation. Looking at the study overall: Each transplant was multivisceral, liver-intestinal, or isolated intestinal. All of the recipients had induction that used anti-thymocyte globulin, then tacrolimus and steroids for about 3 years.

Repertoires were generated with immunoSEQ multiplex PCR, while TCRdb's copy carries only in-frame clones and drops some. The table includes over 75,000 clones, roughly 86% detected once. Germline CDR1 SNHLY, CDR2 FYNNEI. Trimming cost V 5 bases and J 4 bases; bases outside gene matches: 10. This CDR3 comprises 16 residues. Whole-study findings and limits: Researchers found GvH clones in recipient marrow, and some showed up first in ileum or blood.

Note on this clone: Its antigen is still unknown.

This receptor was obtained from a human patient who received an intestinal transplant, so some T cells may come from the graft donor. This sequence joins TRBV2 and TRBJ2-3, with TRBD1 matching 9 bases. This material consisted of PBMCs, taken 255 days after intestinal transplant. CDR3 nucleotide sequence: TGTGCCAGCAGTCCAGGATCGGGGACAGGGCCAGATACGCAGTATTTT. This codes for CASSPGSGTGPDTQYF.